Listed below are T cell receptor beta chains from one sample, sequenced in a study of CD8 T cells in Susac syndrome. TCRdb recomputed calls from the immunoSEQ multiplex PCR reads with MiXCR, one row per CDR3 protein. Of approximately 180,000 distinct CDR3 sequences listed, around 94% are singletons. The sequenced sample was CD4+ T cells from PBMCs. The source of these receptors is a human donor with Susac syndrome. Both conserved end residues are part of each CDR3. The D gene is left open where the match is weak. Expanded clones are given a class, and other clones once, few, many or no size at all.

clone size: few; D gene: TRBD2; CDR3 length: 14; V gene: TRBV9; J gene: TRBJ2-1; CDR3 protein: CASRAGTIMGEQFF; CDR3 DNA: TGTGCCAGCAGGGCGGGGACTATTATGGGTGAGCAGTTCTTC
clone size: -; D gene: -; CDR3 length: 14; V gene: TRBV2; J gene: TRBJ2-2; CDR3 protein: CASRERAGSGELFF; CDR3 DNA: TGTGCCAGCAGAGAGAGGGCGGGCTCCGGGGAGCTGTTTTTT
clone size: once; D gene: -; CDR3 length: 12; V gene: TRBV18; J gene: TRBJ1-3; CDR3 protein: CASSPPGNTIYF; CDR3 DNA: TGTGCCAGCTCACCACCTGGAAACACCATATATTTT
clone size: -; D gene: -; CDR3 length: 11; V gene: TRBV30; J gene: TRBJ1-1; CDR3 protein: CAWSVGPRAFF; CDR3 DNA: TGTGCCTGGAGTGTTGGGCCAAGGGCTTTCTTT
clone size: -; D gene: -; CDR3 length: 15; V gene: TRBV20-1; J gene: TRBJ1-4; CDR3 protein: CSARRGGMGVEKLFF; CDR3 DNA: TGCAGTGCTAGACGGGGGGGAATGGGGGTCGAAAAACTGTTTTTT
clone size: -; D gene: -; CDR3 length: 15; V gene: TRBV27; J gene: TRBJ2-6; CDR3 protein: CASSLEGLGANVLTF; CDR3 DNA: TGTGCCAGCAGTTTAGAAGGGCTAGGGGCCAACGTCCTGACTTTC
clone size: -; D gene: TRBD1; CDR3 length: 15; V gene: TRBV5-1; J gene: TRBJ2-7; CDR3 protein: CASSYGQGNTYEQYF; CDR3 DNA: TGCGCCAGCAGTTACGGACAGGGCAATACCTACGAGCAGTACTTC
clone size: -; D gene: -; CDR3 length: 13; V gene: TRBV6-5; J gene: TRBJ1-1; CDR3 protein: CASSSFDDTEAFF; CDR3 DNA: TGTGCCAGCAGCTCGTTTGACGACACTGAAGCTTTCTTT
clone size: -; D gene: -; CDR3 length: 15; V gene: TRBV4-1; J gene: TRBJ1-5; CDR3 protein: CASSQDTAGNQPQHF; CDR3 DNA: TGCGCCAGCAGCCAGGACACGGCAGGCAATCAGCCCCAGCATTTT
clone size: -; D gene: TRBD2; CDR3 length: 18; V gene: TRBV5-1; J gene: TRBJ2-6; CDR3 protein: CASSLIAGETSGANVLTF; CDR3 DNA: TGCGCCAGCAGTCTCATAGCGGGAGAGACCTCTGGGGCCAACGTCCTGACTTTC
clone size: -; D gene: -; CDR3 length: 20; V gene: TRBV30; J gene: TRBJ2-3; CDR3 protein: CAWSGDFGGRLGGRADTQYF; CDR3 DNA: TGTGCCTGGAGTGGAGACTTTGGCGGCCGGCTAGGAGGGCGGGCAGATACGCAGTATTTT
clone size: -; D gene: TRBD1; CDR3 length: 15; V gene: TRBV18; J gene: TRBJ2-7; CDR3 protein: CASSRPHYRGSEQYF; CDR3 DNA: TGTGCCAGCTCACGACCGCACTACAGGGGGAGCGAGCAGTACTTC
clone size: -; D gene: TRBD2; CDR3 length: 14; V gene: TRBV12-3/TRBV12-4; J gene: TRBJ2-1; CDR3 protein: CASSLIAGDNEQFF; CDR3 DNA: TGTGCCAGCAGTTTGATAGCGGGGGATAATGAGCAGTTCTTC
clone size: -; D gene: -; CDR3 length: 15; V gene: TRBV20-1; J gene: TRBJ2-1; CDR3 protein: CSAIGGQGAIDEQFF; CDR3 DNA: TGCAGTGCGATCGGGGGGCAGGGGGCGATTGATGAGCAGTTCTTC
clone size: -; D gene: TRBD1; CDR3 length: 15; V gene: TRBV7-9; J gene: TRBJ1-1; CDR3 protein: CASSHRQGLSTEAFF; CDR3 DNA: TGTGCCAGCAGCCATCGACAGGGATTAAGCACTGAAGCTTTCTTT